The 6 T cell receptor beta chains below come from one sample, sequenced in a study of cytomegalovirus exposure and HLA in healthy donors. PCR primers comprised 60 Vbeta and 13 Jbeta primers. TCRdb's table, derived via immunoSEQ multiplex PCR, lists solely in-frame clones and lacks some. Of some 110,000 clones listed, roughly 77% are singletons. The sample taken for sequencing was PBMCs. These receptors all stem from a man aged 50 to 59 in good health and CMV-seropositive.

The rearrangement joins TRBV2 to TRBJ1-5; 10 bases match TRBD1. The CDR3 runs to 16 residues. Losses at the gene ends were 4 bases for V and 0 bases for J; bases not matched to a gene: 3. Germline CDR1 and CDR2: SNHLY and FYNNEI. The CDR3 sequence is CASSGQGAYSNQPQHF. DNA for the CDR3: TGTGCCAGCAGTGGACAGGGGGCCTATAGCAATCAGCCCCAGCATTTT.

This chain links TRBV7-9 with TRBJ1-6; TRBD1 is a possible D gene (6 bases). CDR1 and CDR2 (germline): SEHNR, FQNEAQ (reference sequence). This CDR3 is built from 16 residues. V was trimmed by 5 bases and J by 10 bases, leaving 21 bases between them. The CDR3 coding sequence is TGTGCCAGCAGCCCCCTGGGGGGGGCAAAGGGGTCACCCCTCCACTTT. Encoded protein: CASSPLGGAKGSPLHF.

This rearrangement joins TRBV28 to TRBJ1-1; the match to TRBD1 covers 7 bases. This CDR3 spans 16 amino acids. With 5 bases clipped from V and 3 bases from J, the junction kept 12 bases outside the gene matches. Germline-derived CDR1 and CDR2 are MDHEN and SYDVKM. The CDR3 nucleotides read TGTGCCAGCAGTCCAGGGACAGCTACTACGGACACTGAAGCTTTCTTT. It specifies CASSPGTATTDTEAFF.

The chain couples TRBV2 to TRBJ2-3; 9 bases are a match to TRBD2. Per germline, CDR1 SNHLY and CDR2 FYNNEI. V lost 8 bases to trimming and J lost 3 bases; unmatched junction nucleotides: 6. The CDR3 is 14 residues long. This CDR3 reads CASRNSGGTDTQYF. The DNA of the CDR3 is TGTGCCAGCCGTAATAGCGGGGGAACAGATACGCAGTATTTT.

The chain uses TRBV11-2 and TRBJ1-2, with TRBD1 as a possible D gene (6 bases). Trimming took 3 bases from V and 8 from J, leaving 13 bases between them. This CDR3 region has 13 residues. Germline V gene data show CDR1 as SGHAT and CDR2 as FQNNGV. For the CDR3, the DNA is TGTGCCAGCAGCTTCGTGGGGGCGCGGGGCTACACCTTC. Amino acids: CASSFVGARGYTF.

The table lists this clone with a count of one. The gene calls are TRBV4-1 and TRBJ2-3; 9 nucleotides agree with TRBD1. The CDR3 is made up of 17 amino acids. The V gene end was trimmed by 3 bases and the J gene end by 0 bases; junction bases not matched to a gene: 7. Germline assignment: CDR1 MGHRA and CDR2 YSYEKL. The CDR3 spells CASSHGQGRTSTDTQYF. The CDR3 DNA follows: TGCGCCAGCAGCCATGGACAGGGGCGAACTAGCACAGATACGCAGTATTTT.